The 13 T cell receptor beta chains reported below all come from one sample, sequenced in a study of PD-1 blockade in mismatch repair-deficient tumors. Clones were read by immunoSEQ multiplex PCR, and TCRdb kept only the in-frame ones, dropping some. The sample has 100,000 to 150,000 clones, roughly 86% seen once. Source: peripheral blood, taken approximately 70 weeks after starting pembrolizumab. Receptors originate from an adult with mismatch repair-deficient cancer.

CDR3 sequence (DNA): TGTGCCAGCAGTTCCATCCCGACAGGGACCGGGGAGCTGTTTTTT. Amino acid sequence: CASSSIPTGTGELFF. This chain connects TRBV28 to TRBJ2-2, with 7 nucleotides matching TRBD1. CDR3 length equals 15 residues. With V trimmed by 4 bases and J by 5 bases, 7 bases remained unmatched. Germline CDR1 MDHEN, CDR2 SYDVKM.

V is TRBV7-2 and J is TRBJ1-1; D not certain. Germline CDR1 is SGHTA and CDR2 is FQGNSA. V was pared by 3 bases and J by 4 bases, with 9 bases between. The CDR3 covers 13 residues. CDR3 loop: CASSFKSATEAFF. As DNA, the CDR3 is TGTGCCAGCAGCTTTAAATCGGCCACTGAAGCTTTCTTT.

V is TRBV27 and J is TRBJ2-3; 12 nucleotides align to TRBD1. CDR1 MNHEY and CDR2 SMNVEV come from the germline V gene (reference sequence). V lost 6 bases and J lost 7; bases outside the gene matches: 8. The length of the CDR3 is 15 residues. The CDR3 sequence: CASRSRDRGLYTQYF. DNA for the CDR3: TGTGCCAGCAGATCCCGGGACAGGGGGCTGTATACGCAGTATTTT.

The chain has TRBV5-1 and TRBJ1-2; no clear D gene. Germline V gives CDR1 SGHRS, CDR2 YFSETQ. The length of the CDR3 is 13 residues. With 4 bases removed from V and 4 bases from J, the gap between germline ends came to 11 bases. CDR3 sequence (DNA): TGCGCCAGCAGCGCGGAAGGTACCTATGGCTACACCTTC. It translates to CASSAEGTYGYTF.

The chain's CDR3 is CASSFLRTGNTEAFF. CDR3 sequence (DNA): TGTGCCAGCAGCTTCCTCCGGACAGGGAACACTGAAGCTTTCTTT. The chain combines TRBV13 with TRBJ1-1; 7 bases are shared with TRBD1. CDR1 is PRHDT, CDR2 FYEKMQ, per germline (reference sequence). This CDR3 contains 15 residues. V was clipped by 3 bases and J by 1 base; unmatched bases: 5.

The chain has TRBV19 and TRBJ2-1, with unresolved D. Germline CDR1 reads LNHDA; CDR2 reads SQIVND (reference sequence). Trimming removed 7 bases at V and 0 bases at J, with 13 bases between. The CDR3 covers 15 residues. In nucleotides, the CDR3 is TGTGCCAGTACCCTGGACGCCAGCTCCTACAATGAGCAGTTCTTC. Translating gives CASTLDASSYNEQFF. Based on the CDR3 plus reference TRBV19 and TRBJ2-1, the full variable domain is DGGITQSPKYLFRKEGQNVTLSCEQNLNHDAMYWYRQDPGQGLRLIYYSQIVNDFQKGDIAEGYSVSREKKESFPLTVTSAQKNPTAFYLCASTLDASSYNEQFFGPGTRLTVL.

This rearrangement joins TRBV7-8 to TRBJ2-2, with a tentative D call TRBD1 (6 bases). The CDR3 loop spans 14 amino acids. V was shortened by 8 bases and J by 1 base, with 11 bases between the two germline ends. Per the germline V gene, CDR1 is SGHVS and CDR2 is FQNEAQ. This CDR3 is CASGQQGNTGELFF. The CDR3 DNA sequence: TGTGCCAGCGGCCAACAGGGGAACACCGGGGAGCTGTTTTTT.

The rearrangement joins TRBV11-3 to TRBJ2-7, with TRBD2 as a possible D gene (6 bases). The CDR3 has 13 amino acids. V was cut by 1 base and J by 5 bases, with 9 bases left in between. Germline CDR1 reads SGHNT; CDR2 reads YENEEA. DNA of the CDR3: TGTGCCAGCAGCTTAGGACTAGTCAACGAGCAGTACTTC. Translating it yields CASSLGLVNEQYF. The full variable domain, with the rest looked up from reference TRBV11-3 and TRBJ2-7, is EAGVVQSPRYKIIEKKQPVAFWCNPISGHNTLYWYLQNLGQGPELLIRYENEEAVDDSQLPKDRFSAERLKGVDSTLKIQPAELGDSAVYLCASSLGLVNEQYFGPGTRLTVT.

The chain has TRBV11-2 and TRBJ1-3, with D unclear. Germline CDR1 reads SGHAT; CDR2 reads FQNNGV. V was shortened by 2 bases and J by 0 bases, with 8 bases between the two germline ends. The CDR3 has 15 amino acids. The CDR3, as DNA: TGTGCCAGCAGCTTAACTTACGGCTCTGGAAACACCATATATTTT. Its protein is CASSLTYGSGNTIYF.

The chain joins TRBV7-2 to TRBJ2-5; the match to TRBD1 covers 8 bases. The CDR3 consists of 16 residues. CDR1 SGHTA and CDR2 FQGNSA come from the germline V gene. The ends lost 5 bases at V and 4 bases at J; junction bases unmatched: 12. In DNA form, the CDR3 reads TGTGCCAGCAGCCTACCCCCGGGACAGGCACGAGAGACCCAGTACTTC. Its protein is CASSLPPGQARETQYF.

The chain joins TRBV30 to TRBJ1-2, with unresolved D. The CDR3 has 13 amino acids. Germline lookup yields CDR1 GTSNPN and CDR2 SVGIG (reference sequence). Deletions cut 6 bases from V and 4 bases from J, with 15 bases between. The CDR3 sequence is CACNLWGPYGYTF. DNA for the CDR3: TGTGCCTGCAATTTGTGGGGTCCCTATGGCTACACCTTC. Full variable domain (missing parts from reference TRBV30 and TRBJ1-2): SQTIHQWPATLVQPVGSPLSLECTVEGTSNPNLYWYRQAAGRGLQLLFYSVGIGQISSEVPQNLSASRPQDRQFILSSKKLLLSDSGFYLCACNLWGPYGYTFGSGTRLTVV.

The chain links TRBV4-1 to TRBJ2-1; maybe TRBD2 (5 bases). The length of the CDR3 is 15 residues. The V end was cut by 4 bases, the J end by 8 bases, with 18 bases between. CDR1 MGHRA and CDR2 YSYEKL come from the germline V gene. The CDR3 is CASSLQRSYFHEQFF. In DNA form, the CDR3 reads TGCGCCAGCAGCCTTCAGCGGTCTTACTTCCATGAGCAGTTCTTC.

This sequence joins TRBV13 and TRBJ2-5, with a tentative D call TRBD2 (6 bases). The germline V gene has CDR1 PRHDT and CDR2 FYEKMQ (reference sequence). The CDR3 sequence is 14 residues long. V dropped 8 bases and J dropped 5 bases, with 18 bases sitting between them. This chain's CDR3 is CASGEEGRGETQYF. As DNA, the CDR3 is TGTGCCAGCGGGGAGGAGGGCAGAGGGGAGACCCAGTACTTC.